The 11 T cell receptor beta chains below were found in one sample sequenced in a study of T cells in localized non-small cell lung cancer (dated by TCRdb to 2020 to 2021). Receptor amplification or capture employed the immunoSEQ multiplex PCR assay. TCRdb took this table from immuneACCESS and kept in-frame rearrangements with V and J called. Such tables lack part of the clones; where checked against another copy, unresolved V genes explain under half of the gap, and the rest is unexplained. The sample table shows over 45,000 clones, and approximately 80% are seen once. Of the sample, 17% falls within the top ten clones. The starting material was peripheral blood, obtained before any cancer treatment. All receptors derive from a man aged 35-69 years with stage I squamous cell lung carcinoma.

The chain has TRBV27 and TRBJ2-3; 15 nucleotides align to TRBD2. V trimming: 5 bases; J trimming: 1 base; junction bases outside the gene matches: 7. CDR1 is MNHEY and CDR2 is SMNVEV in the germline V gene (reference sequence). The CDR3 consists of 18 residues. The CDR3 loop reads CASSRRTSGGGRTDTQYF. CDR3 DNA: TGTGCCAGCAGTAGGAGGACTAGCGGGGGGGGGCGCACAGATACGCAGTATTTT.

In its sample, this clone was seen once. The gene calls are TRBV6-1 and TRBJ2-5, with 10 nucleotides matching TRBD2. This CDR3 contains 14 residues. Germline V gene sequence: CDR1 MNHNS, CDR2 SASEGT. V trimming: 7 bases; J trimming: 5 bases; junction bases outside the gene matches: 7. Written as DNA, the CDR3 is TGTGCCAGCAAAAGCGGGGGGGCAGCTGAGACCCAGTACTTC. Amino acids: CASKSGGAAETQYF.

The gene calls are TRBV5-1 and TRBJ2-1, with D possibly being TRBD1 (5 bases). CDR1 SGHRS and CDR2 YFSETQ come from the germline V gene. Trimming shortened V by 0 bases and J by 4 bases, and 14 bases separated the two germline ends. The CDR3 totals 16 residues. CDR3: CASSLEGVEGYNEQFF. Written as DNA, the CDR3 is TGCGCCAGCAGCTTGGAAGGGGTCGAAGGGTACAATGAGCAGTTCTTC.

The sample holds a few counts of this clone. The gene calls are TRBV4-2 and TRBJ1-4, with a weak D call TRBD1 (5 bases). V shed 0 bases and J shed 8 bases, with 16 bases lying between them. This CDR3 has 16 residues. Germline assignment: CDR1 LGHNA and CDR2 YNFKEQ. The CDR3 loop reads CASSQDLVQGGEKLFF. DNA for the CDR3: TGTGCCAGCAGCCAAGATCTCGTCCAGGGTGGGGAAAAACTGTTTTTT.

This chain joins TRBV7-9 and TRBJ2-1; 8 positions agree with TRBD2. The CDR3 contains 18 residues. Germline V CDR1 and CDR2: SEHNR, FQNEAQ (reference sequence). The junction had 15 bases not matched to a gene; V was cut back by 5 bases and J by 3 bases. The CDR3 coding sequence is TGTGCCAGCAGCCCCAGGGCGGTAGCGGGGTTGGGCTACAATGAGCAGTTCTTC. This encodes CASSPRAVAGLGYNEQFF.

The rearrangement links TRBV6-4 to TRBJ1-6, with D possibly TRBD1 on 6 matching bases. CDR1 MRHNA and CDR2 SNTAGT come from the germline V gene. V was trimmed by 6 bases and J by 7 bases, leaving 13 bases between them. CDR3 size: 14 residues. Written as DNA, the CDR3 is TGTGCCAGCAGCCCCCGGGGGGCAAATTCACCCCTCCACTTT. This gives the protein CASSPRGANSPLHF.

CDR3 residues: CASSRTADTQYF. Here the CDR3 DNA reads TGTGCCAGCAGCCGGACGGCAGATACGCAGTATTTT. V is TRBV2 and J is TRBJ2-3; no clear D. The V gene lost 6 bases and the J gene lost 4 bases, with 8 bases spanning the gap. This CDR3 contains 12 residues. Germline V lookup: CDR1 SNHLY, CDR2 FYNNEI.

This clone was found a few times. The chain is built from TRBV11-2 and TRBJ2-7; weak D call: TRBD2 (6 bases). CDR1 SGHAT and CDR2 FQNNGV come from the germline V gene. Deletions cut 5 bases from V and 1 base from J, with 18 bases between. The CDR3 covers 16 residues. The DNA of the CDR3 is TGTGCCAGCAGCCTTAAAACATGGGGGGTGTCCTACGAGCAGTACTTC. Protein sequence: CASSLKTWGVSYEQYF. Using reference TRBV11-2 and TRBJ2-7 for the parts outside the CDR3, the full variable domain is EAGVAQSPRYKIIEKRQSVAFWCNPISGHATLYWYQQILGQGPKLLIQFQNNGVVDDSQLPKDRFSAERLKGVDSTLKIQPAKLEDSAVYLCASSLKTWGVSYEQYFGPGTRLTVT.

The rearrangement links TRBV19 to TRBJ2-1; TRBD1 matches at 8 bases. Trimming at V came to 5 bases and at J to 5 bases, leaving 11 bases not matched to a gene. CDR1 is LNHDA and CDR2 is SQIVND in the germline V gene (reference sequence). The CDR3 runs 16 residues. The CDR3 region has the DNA TGTGCCAGTAGTGTCGAGCGGACAGGGTGGGACAATGAGCAGTTCTTC. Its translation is CASSVERTGWDNEQFF.

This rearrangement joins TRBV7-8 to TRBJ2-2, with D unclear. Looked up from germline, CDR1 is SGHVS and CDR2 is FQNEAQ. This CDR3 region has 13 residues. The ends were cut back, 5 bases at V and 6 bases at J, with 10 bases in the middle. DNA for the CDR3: TGTGCCAGCAGCCCCGGACCTTCCGGGGAGCTGTTTTTT. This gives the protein CASSPGPSGELFF.

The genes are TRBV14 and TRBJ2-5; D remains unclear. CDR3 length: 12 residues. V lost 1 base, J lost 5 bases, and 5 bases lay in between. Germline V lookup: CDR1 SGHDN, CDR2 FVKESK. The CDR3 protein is CASSQGVETQYF. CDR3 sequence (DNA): TGTGCCAGCAGCCAAGGAGTCGAGACCCAGTACTTC. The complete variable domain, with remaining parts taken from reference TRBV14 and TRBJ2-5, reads EAGVTQFPSHSVIEKGQTVTLRCDPISGHDNLYWYRRVMGKEIKFLLHFVKESKQDESGMPNNRFLAERTGGTYSTLKVQPAELEDSGVYFCASSQGVETQYFGPGTRLLVL.